This T cell receptor (beta chain) is drawn from a study of neurological immune-mediated disorders. In its sample, this clonotype was seen many times. TCRdb reprocessed the 5' RACE reads with MiXCR, giving one entry per CDR3 protein. The profile covers 25,000 to 30,000 distinct CDR3 sequences, with 5% to 8% appearing a single time and roughly 8.8% taken by the ten largest. Trimming took 1 base from V and 8 from J; bases not matched to a gene: 8. Germline CDR1 and CDR2: DFQATT and SNEGSKA (reference sequence). The length of the CDR3 is 15 residues. The TCR comes from a woman between 45 and 65 years old in good health. Sequenced material: PBMCs. The chain couples TRBV20-1 to TRBJ2-1; TRBD2 matches at 10 bases. CDR3 loop: CSARVPASGRHEQFF. The DNA of the CDR3 is TGCAGTGCTAGAGTTCCGGCTAGCGGGAGACATGAGCAGTTCTTC.